This T cell receptor (beta chain) was captured in a study of T cells expressing NK-cell markers. Study details: Beta-chain profiling covered CD3+CD56+NKG2C+, CD3+CD56+NKG2C- and CD3+CD56-NKG2C+ sorted subsets.

TCRdb processed the 5' RACE reads again and assigns one entry to each CDR3 protein, with no DNA. Here the sample table reports approximately 460,000 distinct CDR3 sequences. This CDR3 is built from 13 residues. Looked up from germline, CDR1 is SGHTA and CDR2 is FQGTGA. Sequencing was carried out using blood T cells: a sorted CD56 or NKG2C T cell subset, CD4+ or CD8+ T cells, or bulk PBMC T cells (not recorded which). The gene calls are TRBV7-3 and TRBJ2-3. This TCR derives from a woman aged 18 to 75 in good health. This CDR3 is CASSKLSTDTQYF.